A selection of T cell receptor beta chains follows, all from one sample in a study of beta chain features in type 1 diabetes. Produced via immunoSEQ multiplex PCR; TCRdb's table is partial and in-frame only. This table has 600,000 to 700,000 clones, roughly an eighth appearing once. The sequenced material came from naive CD4+ T cells from blood. Source of these receptors: a man younger than 35 with type 1 diabetes. Each CDR3 is given with its conserved first and last residue. The order of the fields is clone size, CDR3 length, D gene, V gene, J gene, CDR3 protein, CDR3 DNA. The D gene is left open where the match is weak. Not every row has a clone size; where given, it reads once, few, many or a size class.

size: few; length: 13; D: TRBD1; V: TRBV29-1; J: TRBJ2-3; CDR3: CSVGTGFTDTQYF; DNA: TGCAGCGTTGGGACAGGGTTCACAGATACGCAGTATTTT
size: few; length: 14; D: TRBD1; V: TRBV7-7; J: TRBJ2-1; CDR3: CASSAGQGAEEQFF; DNA: TGTGCTAGCAGCGCCGGACAGGGGGCCGAAGAGCAGTTCTTC
size: -; length: 12; D: -; V: TRBV7-9; J: TRBJ1-4; CDR3: CASSSRDEKLFF; DNA: TGTGCCAGCAGCTCCAGGGATGAAAAACTGTTTTTT
size: -; length: 18; D: -; V: TRBV30; J: TRBJ2-2; CDR3: CAWQAGKIPALNTGELFF; DNA: TGTGCCTGGCAGGCGGGAAAGATCCCCGCGCTCAACACCGGGGAGCTGTTTTTT
size: -; length: 12; D: TRBD1; V: TRBV29-1; J: TRBJ1-2; CDR3: CSVIQGDYGYTF; DNA: TGCAGCGTTATCCAGGGGGACTATGGCTACACCTTC
size: -; length: 11; D: -; V: TRBV20-1; J: TRBJ2-1; CDR3: CSAAQSNEQFF; DNA: TGCAGTGCTGCACAGAGCAATGAGCAGTTCTTC
size: -; length: 14; D: -; V: TRBV5-8; J: TRBJ2-3; CDR3: CASTESGSADTQYF; DNA: TGTGCCAGCACAGAGTCGGGTTCTGCAGATACGCAGTATTTT
size: few; length: 16; D: -; V: TRBV21-1; J: TRBJ1-2; CDR3: CASSKPCWVGGYGYTF; DNA: TGTGCCAGCAGCAAACCCTGTTGGGTGGGTGGCTATGGCTACACCTTC
size: few; length: 15; D: -; V: TRBV6-1; J: TRBJ1-3; CDR3: CASREGQISGNTIYF; DNA: TGTGCCAGCAGGGAAGGACAGATCTCTGGAAACACCATATATTTT
size: few; length: 13; D: -; V: TRBV27; J: TRBJ1-2; CDR3: CASSFSEGDGYTF; DNA: TGTGCCAGCAGTTTCTCCGAGGGGGATGGCTACACCTTC
size: -; length: 13; D: -; V: TRBV5-1; J: TRBJ1-1; CDR3: CASSLEVGTEAFF; DNA: TGCGCCAGCAGCTTGGAAGTTGGGACTGAAGCTTTCTTT
size: few; length: 15; D: -; V: TRBV2; J: TRBJ1-1; CDR3: CASSDREGSNTEAFF; DNA: TGTGCCAGCAGTGATAGAGAGGGTTCCAACACTGAAGCTTTCTTT
size: many; length: 12; D: -; V: TRBV28; J: TRBJ2-1; CDR3: CASSLFYNEQFF; DNA: TGTGCCAGCAGTTTGTTCTACAATGAGCAGTTCTTC
size: -; length: 16; D: TRBD1; V: TRBV27; J: TRBJ1-6; CDR3: CASSFGRGLLNSPLHF; DNA: TGTGCCAGCAGTTTCGGCAGGGGGCTTCTTAATTCACCCCTCCACTTT
size: few; length: 13; D: -; V: TRBV7-2; J: TRBJ2-4; CDR3: CASSLVSGNLEYF; DNA: TGTGCCAGCAGCTTAGTCTCCGGAAATCTTGAGTACTTC
size: few; length: 12; D: -; V: TRBV6-5; J: TRBJ1-2; CDR3: CASRKGAYGYTF; DNA: TGTGCCAGCAGGAAAGGCGCCTATGGCTACACCTTC
size: -; length: 16; D: TRBD1; V: TRBV5-1; J: TRBJ1-1; CDR3: CASSADRALGNTEAFF; DNA: TGCGCCAGCAGCGCCGACAGGGCCCTGGGTAACACTGAAGCTTTCTTT
size: -; length: 14; D: TRBD1; V: TRBV29-1; J: TRBJ1-1; CDR3: CSVDKGQRSTEAFF; DNA: TGCAGCGTTGATAAGGGACAGAGGAGCACTGAAGCTTTCTTT
size: few; length: 13; D: -; V: TRBV5-1; J: TRBJ1-2; CDR3: CASSLAGYDGYTF; DNA: TGCGCCAGCAGCTTGGCAGGGTACGATGGCTACACCTTC
size: once; length: 13; D: -; V: TRBV30; J: TRBJ1-5; CDR3: CAWSTTGNQPQHF; DNA: TGTGCCTGGAGTACCACAGGGAATCAGCCCCAACATTTT
size: few; length: 16; D: TRBD1; V: TRBV2; J: TRBJ1-5; CDR3: CASSEAGTGYNQPQHF; DNA: TGTGCCAGCAGTGAAGCTGGGACAGGGTACAATCAGCCCCAGCATTTT
size: few; length: 13; D: -; V: TRBV7-3; J: TRBJ2-3; CDR3: CASNRGGSDTQYF; DNA: TGTGCCAGCAACCGAGGGGGGTCGGATACGCAGTATTTT
size: few; length: 14; D: TRBD2; V: TRBV28; J: TRBJ2-7; CDR3: CASSPGEGRYEQYF; DNA: TGTGCCAGCAGTCCCGGGGAGGGGAGATACGAGCAGTACTTC
size: few; length: 14; D: TRBD1; V: TRBV5-1; J: TRBJ2-7; CDR3: CASSLEGQGYEQYF; DNA: TGCGCCAGCAGCTTGGAGGGACAGGGGTACGAGCAGTACTTC
size: -; length: 15; D: TRBD2; V: TRBV5-4; J: TRBJ2-1; CDR3: CASSLTSGGGNEQFF; DNA: TGTGCCAGCAGCTTGACTAGCGGGGGTGGCAATGAGCAGTTCTTC
size: few; length: 16; D: TRBD1; V: TRBV28; J: TRBJ1-6; CDR3: CASSFDSTGGNSPLHF; DNA: TGTGCCAGCAGTTTCGATTCCACAGGGGGGAATTCACCCCTCCACTTT
size: few; length: 15; D: TRBD1; V: TRBV5-6; J: TRBJ2-3; CDR3: CASSLVDRDTDTQYF; DNA: TGTGCCAGCAGCTTGGTGGACAGGGACACAGATACGCAGTATTTT
size: -; length: 13; D: -; V: TRBV5-1; J: TRBJ2-7; CDR3: CASSFGQLYEQYF; DNA: TGCGCCAGCAGCTTCGGACAGCTCTACGAGCAGTACTTC
size: -; length: 15; D: -; V: TRBV28; J: TRBJ2-4; CDR3: CASSSTSGTGNIQYF; DNA: TGTGCCAGCAGTTCCACATCCGGGACGGGAAACATTCAGTACTTC
size: few; length: 14; D: TRBD2; V: TRBV11-3; J: TRBJ2-1; CDR3: CASSRGLARHEQFF; DNA: TGTGCCAGCAGCCGCGGACTAGCGAGGCATGAGCAGTTCTTC
size: -; length: 17; D: TRBD2; V: TRBV7-7; J: TRBJ2-1; CDR3: CASSLEGLAATYNEQFF; DNA: TGTGCTAGCAGCTTAGAAGGACTAGCGGCAACCTACAATGAGCAGTTCTTC
size: -; length: 11; D: -; V: TRBV6-5; J: TRBJ1-1; CDR3: CASSYLQEAFF; DNA: TGTGCCAGCAGTTATCTCCAAGAAGCTTTCTTT
size: -; length: 15; D: TRBD1; V: TRBV2; J: TRBJ1-5; CDR3: CASSEDRGSNQPQHF; DNA: TGTGCCAGCAGTGAAGACAGGGGTAGCAATCAGCCCCAGCATTTT
size: few; length: 15; D: TRBD1; V: TRBV27; J: TRBJ1-6; CDR3: CASSGGQVYNSPLHF; DNA: TGTGCCAGCAGTGGGGGACAGGTCTATAATTCACCCCTCCACTTT
size: -; length: 14; D: -; V: TRBV27; J: TRBJ1-6; CDR3: CASSTRSYNSPLHF; DNA: TGTGCCAGCAGTACACGCTCCTATAATTCACCCCTCCACTTT
size: few; length: 14; D: -; V: TRBV5-1; J: TRBJ2-7; CDR3: CASSLETDGDEQYF; DNA: TGCGCCAGCAGCTTGGAGACGGACGGGGACGAGCAGTACTTC
size: few; length: 16; D: TRBD1; V: TRBV5-1; J: TRBJ2-7; CDR3: CASSPGGQGAGYEQYF; DNA: TGCGCCAGCAGCCCCGGAGGACAGGGGGCCGGCTACGAGCAGTACTTC
size: few; length: 12; D: -; V: TRBV7-3; J: TRBJ1-6; CDR3: CASNLLGAPLHF; DNA: TGTGCCAGCAACCTCCTGGGGGCACCCCTCCACTTT